These T cell receptor beta chains were read from a single sample in a study of blood T cell repertoires in COVID-19. The table came from immunoSEQ multiplex PCR; TCRdb's copy has only in-frame clones and leaves some out. Of 200,000 to 300,000 clones listed, approximately 83% are singletons. Sequencing was carried out using peripheral blood. Source of these receptors: a woman in her 30s who had recovered from COVID-19. The CDR3 runs from the conserved cysteine through the conserved F or W. The order of the fields is CDR3 DNA, CDR3 protein, clone size, V gene, J gene, D gene. A D gene is named only where the DNA matches it firmly. Expanded clones are given a class, and other clones once, few, many or no size at all.

CDR3 DNA: TGTGCCAGCAGTTTATGGATGGGGGGGGGTTTAGAGACCCAGTACTTC; CDR3 protein: CASSLWMGGGLETQYF; clone size: NA; V gene: TRBV27; J gene: TRBJ2-5; D gene: TRBD2
CDR3 DNA: TGTGCCAGCAGTGAATTTATAACAGGGAGATCGTACACTGAAGCTTTCTTT; CDR3 protein: CASSEFITGRSYTEAFF; clone size: NA; V gene: TRBV6-1; J gene: TRBJ1-1; D gene: NA
CDR3 DNA: TGTGCCAGCAGCTCCCGGGGGGAAAACTATGGCTACACCTTC; CDR3 protein: CASSSRGENYGYTF; clone size: NA; V gene: TRBV5-4; J gene: TRBJ1-2; D gene: NA
CDR3 DNA: TGTGCCAGCAGTTACGCCTTGGGAGGGGCAACGACCTACGAGCAGTACTTC; CDR3 protein: CASSYALGGATTYEQYF; clone size: NA; V gene: TRBV6-2/TRBV6-3; J gene: TRBJ2-7; D gene: TRBD2
CDR3 DNA: TGTGCCAGTAGTATTTACCAGGGGGGCGAAGTCCGAGGTGGGACTGAAGCTTTCTTT; CDR3 protein: CASSIYQGGEVRGGTEAFF; clone size: few; V gene: TRBV19; J gene: TRBJ1-1; D gene: TRBD1
CDR3 DNA: TGTGCCAGCAGCTACGTCCGTACGTTGGGCAAGAATGAGCAGTTCTTC; CDR3 protein: CASSYVRTLGKNEQFF; clone size: NA; V gene: TRBV6-5; J gene: TRBJ2-1; D gene: NA
CDR3 DNA: TGCGCCAGCAGCCGGACAGGCCCTTCCTACAATGAGCAGTTCTTC; CDR3 protein: CASSRTGPSYNEQFF; clone size: few; V gene: TRBV5-1; J gene: TRBJ2-1; D gene: TRBD1
CDR3 DNA: TGTGCCAGCAGCTTACTTTTGAGGGACAGATATAATACGCAGTATTTT; CDR3 protein: CASSLLLRDRYNTQYF; clone size: NA; V gene: TRBV7-6; J gene: TRBJ2-3; D gene: TRBD1
CDR3 DNA: TGTGCCAGCAGCTTAGATGGCAACCGAGGGTTCTTC; CDR3 protein: CASSLDGNRGFF; clone size: NA; V gene: TRBV7-9; J gene: TRBJ2-1; D gene: NA
CDR3 DNA: TGTGCCATCAGTCCTACAGGGGACGGAGGCTACACCTTC; CDR3 protein: CAISPTGDGGYTF; clone size: NA; V gene: TRBV10-3; J gene: TRBJ1-2; D gene: TRBD1
CDR3 DNA: TGTGCCAGCAGGACCACTAGCGGGGGACCCTGGGGTGAGACCCAGTACTTC; CDR3 protein: CASRTTSGGPWGETQYF; clone size: NA; V gene: TRBV2; J gene: TRBJ2-5; D gene: TRBD2
CDR3 DNA: TGCGCCAGCAGCCCCCAGGGGGGAAATGAGCAGTTCTTC; CDR3 protein: CASSPQGGNEQFF; clone size: NA; V gene: TRBV5-1; J gene: TRBJ2-1; D gene: NA
CDR3 DNA: TGTGCCAGCAGCCAAGATGGGGGCATGAACACTGAAGCTTTCTTT; CDR3 protein: CASSQDGGMNTEAFF; clone size: once; V gene: TRBV4-2; J gene: TRBJ1-1; D gene: NA
CDR3 DNA: TGTGCCAGCAGCCCGGCCTCCGGCGGTACTTACAATGAGCAGTTCTTC; CDR3 protein: CASSPASGGTYNEQFF; clone size: NA; V gene: TRBV7-3; J gene: TRBJ2-1; D gene: NA
CDR3 DNA: TGTGCCAACCCGGGACAGTCCATAGTTACCAACACCGGGGAGCTGTTTTTT; CDR3 protein: CANPGQSIVTNTGELFF; clone size: NA; V gene: TRBV19; J gene: TRBJ2-2; D gene: TRBD1
CDR3 DNA: TGTGCCAGCAGCCCTGACGGGTTCCAAGAGACCCAGTACTTC; CDR3 protein: CASSPDGFQETQYF; clone size: NA; V gene: TRBV11-2; J gene: TRBJ2-5; D gene: NA
CDR3 DNA: TGCGCCAGCAGCTTGGTACTAGCGGGGGACGGAGATACGCAGTATTTT; CDR3 protein: CASSLVLAGDGDTQYF; clone size: once; V gene: TRBV5-1; J gene: TRBJ2-3; D gene: TRBD2
CDR3 DNA: TGTGCCAGTAGATACCGGGACAAGTCAACTAATGAAAAACTGTTTTTT; CDR3 protein: CASRYRDKSTNEKLFF; clone size: NA; V gene: TRBV19; J gene: TRBJ1-4; D gene: NA
CDR3 DNA: TGTGCCAGCAGCCGTAGCGGGGGGTTCTACGAGCAGTACTTC; CDR3 protein: CASSRSGGFYEQYF; clone size: NA; V gene: TRBV7-8; J gene: TRBJ2-7; D gene: TRBD2
CDR3 DNA: TGTGCCAGCAGTTACGGCGCGGTTTCCGGGGAGCTGTTTTTT; CDR3 protein: CASSYGAVSGELFF; clone size: NA; V gene: TRBV6-2/TRBV6-3; J gene: TRBJ2-2; D gene: NA
CDR3 DNA: TGTGCCAGCAGCCAAGGGTGGGACACTAGCAATCAGCCCCAGCATTTT; CDR3 protein: CASSQGWDTSNQPQHF; clone size: NA; V gene: TRBV3-1/TRBV3-2; J gene: TRBJ1-5; D gene: NA
CDR3 DNA: TGCGCCAGCAGCTTTGGGGGTAGCGGGGTCAAGGAGACCCAGTACTTC; CDR3 protein: CASSFGGSGVKETQYF; clone size: few; V gene: TRBV5-1; J gene: TRBJ2-5; D gene: TRBD2
CDR3 DNA: TGTGCCAGCAGCGCAGACCCCCGCGGGACAGCGAACACCGGGGAGCTGTTTTTT; CDR3 protein: CASSADPRGTANTGELFF; clone size: few; V gene: TRBV4-2; J gene: TRBJ2-2; D gene: NA
CDR3 DNA: TGTGCCAGCAGCGTGAGCGGGGGGGCGGGTGATACGCAGTATTTT; CDR3 protein: CASSVSGGAGDTQYF; clone size: once; V gene: TRBV9; J gene: TRBJ2-3; D gene: TRBD2
CDR3 DNA: TGTGCCAGCAGGACACGAAATTCACCCCTCCACTTT; CDR3 protein: CASRTRNSPLHF; clone size: once; V gene: TRBV6-5; J gene: TRBJ1-6; D gene: NA
CDR3 DNA: TGTGCCAGTAGTAGAGTCCCGGGACAGGGTCCAGCTAACTATGGCTACACCTTC; CDR3 protein: CASSRVPGQGPANYGYTF; clone size: NA; V gene: TRBV19; J gene: TRBJ1-2; D gene: TRBD1
CDR3 DNA: TGCGCCAGCAGCTCTCTGGGGCTAGCGGGGGACCCAGAGCAGTTCTTC; CDR3 protein: CASSSLGLAGDPEQFF; clone size: NA; V gene: TRBV5-1; J gene: TRBJ2-1; D gene: TRBD2